This entry features one TCR beta chain sequence. The data stem from a study of blood T cell repertoires in COVID-19. The overall study: Samples taken during acute and convalescent COVID-19 were collected in the United States, Italy and Spain.

The CDR3 totals 16 residues. V was pared by 5 bases and J by 0 bases, with 14 bases between. Germline lookup yields CDR1 SGHNT and CDR2 YENEEA. Measured with immunoSEQ multiplex PCR; TCRdb has only the in-frame clones, and not every one. This sample has over 110,000 clones, with approximately 89% found just once. The chain joins TRBV11-3 to TRBJ2-1; D gene uncertain. The sample taken for sequencing was peripheral blood. The sequence was obtained from a woman between 50 and 59 years old with acute or convalescent COVID-19. The CDR3 sequence is CASSKATDSSYNEQFF. The CDR3 DNA sequence: TGTGCCAGCAGCAAAGCGACGGATAGCTCCTACAATGAGCAGTTCTTC.